This T cell receptor beta chain was found in a study of preoperative IRX-2 immunotherapy in early breast cancer. Trimming took off 5 bases at V and 0 bases at J, with 13 bases between the two ends. The length of the CDR3 is 15 residues. Germline V CDR1 and CDR2: KGHSH, LQKENI. The protocol was immunoSEQ multiplex PCR, while the TCRdb copy is restricted to in-frame clones and leaves out a portion. The sample consists of roughly 62,000 clones, roughly 94% of them appearing once. Treatment reported: preoperative locoregional IRX-2 cytokine immunotherapy. Samples came from a phase Ib trial of preoperative locoregional IRX-2 cytokine immunotherapy.

The V gene is TRBV18, the J gene TRBJ1-1; D is unresolved. This specimen was collected from a patient treated with IRX-2 immunotherapy. This TCR was sampled from a human donor with breast cancer. CDR3 nucleotides: TGTGCCAGCTCATTCGGAAGCACACTGAACACTGAAGCTTTCTTT. It is translated as CASSFGSTLNTEAFF.